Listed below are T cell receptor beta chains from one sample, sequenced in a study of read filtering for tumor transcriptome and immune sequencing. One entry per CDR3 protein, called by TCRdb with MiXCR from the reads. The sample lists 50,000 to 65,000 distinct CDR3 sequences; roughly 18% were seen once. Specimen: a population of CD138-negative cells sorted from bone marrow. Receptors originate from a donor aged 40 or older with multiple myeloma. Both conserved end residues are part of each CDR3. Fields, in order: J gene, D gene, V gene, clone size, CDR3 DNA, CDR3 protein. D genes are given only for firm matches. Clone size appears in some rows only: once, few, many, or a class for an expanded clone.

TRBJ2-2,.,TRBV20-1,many,TGCAGTGCCCCGGGTGGGCCTGGGGGCACCGGGGAGCTGTTTTTT,CSAPGGPGGTGELFF
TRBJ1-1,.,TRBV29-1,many,TGCAGCGTTGATGACGGGCGGAACACTGAAGCTTTCTTT,CSVDDGRNTEAFF
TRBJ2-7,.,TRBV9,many,TGTGCCAGCAGCGTTCTAGCGATTGGAAACGAGCAGTACTTC,CASSVLAIGNEQYF
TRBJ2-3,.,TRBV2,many,TGTGCCAGCCCGGCAAGCACAGATACGCAGTATTTT,CASPASTDTQYF
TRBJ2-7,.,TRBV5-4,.,TGTGCCAACAGCTCTACCTACGAGCAGTACTTC,CANSSTYEQYF
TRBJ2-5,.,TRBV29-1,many,TGCAGCGATAGAATGGAGACCCAGTACTTC,CSDRMETQYF
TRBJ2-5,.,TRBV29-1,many,TGCAGCGTTGAGAGCCTCGAGGCTAGCAGGCAGACCCAGTACTTC,CSVESLEASRQTQYF
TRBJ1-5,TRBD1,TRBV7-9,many,TGTGCCAGCAGCTTAGCCGGACAGGGGAGTCAGCCCCAGCATTTT,CASSLAGQGSQPQHF
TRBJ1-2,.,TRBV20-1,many,TGCAGTGCTAGAGATCGATTAAGGATTGGCTACACCTTC,CSARDRLRIGYTF
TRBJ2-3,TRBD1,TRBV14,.,TGTGCCAGCAGCCCAAGACAGGGGGCTACGCAGTATTTT,CASSPRQGATQYF
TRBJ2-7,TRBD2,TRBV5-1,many,TGCGCCAGCAGCTTGGCTCTGGCTAGCGGGGGTATGTACGAGCAGTACTTC,CASSLALASGGMYEQYF
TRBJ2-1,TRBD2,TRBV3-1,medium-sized,TGTGCCAGCAGCCCCCTGCAGCGGGATGTCAATGAGCAGTTCTTC,CASSPLQRDVNEQFF
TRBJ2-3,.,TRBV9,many,TGTGCCAGCAGCGTTCTGACAGGAAGTTCAGATACGCAGTATTTT,CASSVLTGSSDTQYF
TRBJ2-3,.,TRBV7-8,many,TGTGCCAGCAGCTCCAAGGGTGCTGGGACGACAGATACGCAGTATTTT,CASSSKGAGTTDTQYF
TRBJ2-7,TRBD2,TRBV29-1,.,TGCAGCGTTAGGCGGGGGGAGGGGTCCTATGAGCAGTACTTC,CSVRRGEGSYEQYF
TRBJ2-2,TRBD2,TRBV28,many,TGTGCCAGCACTAGCGGGGGGAACCAATACACCGGGGAGCTGTTTTTT,CASTSGGNQYTGELFF
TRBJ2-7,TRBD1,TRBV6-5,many,TGTGCCAGCAGTTACTCATTCGGGACAGGGGGCAGGTACGAGCAGTACTTC,CASSYSFGTGGRYEQYF
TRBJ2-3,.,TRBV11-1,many,TGTGCCAGCAGTCCGACTAGTGCTACGCAGTATTTT,CASSPTSATQYF
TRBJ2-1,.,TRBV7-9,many,TGTGCCAGCAGCTCGCCGGGAAGGCCCTCCTACAATGAGCAGTTCTTC,CASSSPGRPSYNEQFF
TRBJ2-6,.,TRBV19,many,TGTGCCAGTAGTATTGGATCATCTGGGGCCAACGTCCTGACTTTC,CASSIGSSGANVLTF
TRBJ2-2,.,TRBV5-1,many,TGCGCCACTCAAGAAGGGTTCAGCGGGGAGCTGTTTTTT,CATQEGFSGELFF
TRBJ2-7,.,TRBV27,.,TGTGCCGGCAGTGGTAGGGCTCGGACCCACCACGAGCAGTACTTC,CAGSGRARTHHEQYF
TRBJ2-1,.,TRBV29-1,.,TGCAGCATCATGCTAGCAGAAGCGCTCAATGAGCAGTTCTTC,CSIMLAEALNEQFF
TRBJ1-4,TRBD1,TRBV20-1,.,TGCAGTGCCCCGGGACAGTCTAATGAAAAACTGTTTTTT,CSAPGQSNEKLFF
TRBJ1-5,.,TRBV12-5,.,TGTGCTAGTGGCCAAGATACAGGGAGGTCTCAGCCCCAGCATTTT,CASGQDTGRSQPQHF
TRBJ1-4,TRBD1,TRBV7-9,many,TGTGCCAGCAGCTTAGCCCGCGGGACAGGTGAAAAACTGTTTTTT,CASSLARGTGEKLFF
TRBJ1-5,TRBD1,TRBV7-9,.,TGTGCCAGCAGCTCGGACAGGGGCGCCAATCAGCCCCAGCATTTT,CASSSDRGANQPQHF
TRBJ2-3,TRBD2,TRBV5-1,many,TGCGCCAGCAGCTTGGGAACTAGCGGGAGGACCACAGATACGCAGTATTTT,CASSLGTSGRTTDTQYF
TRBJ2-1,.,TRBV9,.,TGTGCCAGCAGCGGCCTAGCCTGGAATGAGCAGTTCTTC,CASSGLAWNEQFF
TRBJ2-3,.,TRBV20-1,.,TGCAGTGCTAGAGTTGGGGTAGGGGTCACAGATACGCAGTATTTT,CSARVGVGVTDTQYF
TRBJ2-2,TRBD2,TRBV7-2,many,TGTGCCAGCAGCTTACGGCTAGCGGGGGCTCGCTCTGGGGAGCTGTTTTTT,CASSLRLAGARSGELFF
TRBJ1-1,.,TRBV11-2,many,TGTGCCAGCAGCTTTCGGGGGAACACTGAAGCTTTCTTT,CASSFRGNTEAFF
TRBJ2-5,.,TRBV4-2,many,TGTGCCAGCAGCCAAGATTGGGGGGCATCGGGAGAGACCCAGTACTTC,CASSQDWGASGETQYF
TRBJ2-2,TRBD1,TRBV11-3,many,TGTGCCAGCAGCAGACAGGGTCAGAGCACCGGGGAGCTGTTTTTT,CASSRQGQSTGELFF
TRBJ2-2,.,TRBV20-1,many,TGCAGTGCTAGACCACCGGGACGCACAACCGGGGAGCTGTTTTTT,CSARPPGRTTGELFF
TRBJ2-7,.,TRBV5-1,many,TGCGCCAGCAGCTTGGATCAGGGGAGCTACGAGCAGTACTTC,CASSLDQGSYEQYF
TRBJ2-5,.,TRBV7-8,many,TGTGCCAGCAGCCCGGACAGCCAAGAGACCCAGTACTTC,CASSPDSQETQYF
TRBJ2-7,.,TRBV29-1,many,TGCAGCGTTGGCACCTCGCAGGGGTGGGGCGAGCAGTACTTC,CSVGTSQGWGEQYF
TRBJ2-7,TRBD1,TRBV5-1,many,TGCGCCAGCAGCTCCGCCGGGACAGGGAGTATCTACGAGCAGTACTTC,CASSSAGTGSIYEQYF
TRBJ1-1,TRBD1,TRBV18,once,TGTGCCAGCCCATCGACAGGGGATATGAACACTGAAGCTTTCTTT,CASPSTGDMNTEAFF
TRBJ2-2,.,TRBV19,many,TGTGCCACCAGCACGAGCAACGCCGGGGAGCTGTTTTTT,CATSTSNAGELFF
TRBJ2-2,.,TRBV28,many,TGTGCCAGCAGTTTGGCCCTGACAGGGAACACCGGGGAGCTGTTTTTT,CASSLALTGNTGELFF
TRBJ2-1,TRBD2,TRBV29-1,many,TGCAGCGTGGTTACTAGCGGCAGCTCCTACAATGAGCAGTTCTTC,CSVVTSGSSYNEQFF
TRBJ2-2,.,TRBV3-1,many,TGTGCCAGCAGCCACCTAGCGACCGGGGAGCTGTTTTTT,CASSHLATGELFF
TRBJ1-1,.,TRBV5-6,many,TGTGCCAGCAGCTTTAGGGACCCGGGGACTGAAGCTTTCTTT,CASSFRDPGTEAFF
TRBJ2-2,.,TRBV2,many,TGTGCCAGCAGTAGGATCACGGGACTTTCAAACACCGGGGAGCTGTTTTTT,CASSRITGLSNTGELFF